The sequence of this TCR beta chain was determined in a study of glioma-infiltrating T cells. The CDR3 totals 17 residues. Germline V lookup: CDR1 ENHRY, CDR2 SYGVKD. Unmatched junction bases numbered 9, after V lost 3 bases and J lost 4 bases. Many counts were recorded for this clonotype. Using RNA template, CDR3s of TCR alpha and beta were amplified with iRepertoire arm-PCR. From the multiplex PCR reads, TCRdb called clonotypes with MiXCR, one entry per CDR3 protein. Of approximately 88,000 distinct CDR3 sequences in the sample, around a quarter are singletons; the top ten hold more than 6.5%. The receptor comes from a human donor with low-grade glioma or glioblastoma, undergoing nonglioma brain surgery, or in good health (not recorded which). The V call is TRBV10-3, the J call TRBJ2-3, with 11 bases identical to TRBD2. Sequencing was done on a sample of glioma tissue, nonneoplastic brain tissue, or PBMCs (not recorded which). The CDR3 sequence: CAISDGTSGSRADTQYF. Here the CDR3 DNA reads TGTGCCATCAGTGATGGAACTAGCGGGAGTCGGGCAGATACGCAGTATTTT.